The clone carrying this TCR beta chain came up a few times. After removal of 3 bases from V and 2 bases from J, the junction contained 12 bases not matched to a gene. This CDR3 spans 18 amino acids. The germline V gene has CDR1 SGHNT and CDR2 YYREEE (reference sequence). This entry comes from a study of beta chain features in type 1 diabetes. The authors reverse transcribed all of the isolated RNA, so sequencing captured expressed TCRB transcripts. Clones were sequenced by immunoSEQ multiplex PCR, and TCRdb holds only the in-frame ones, with some missing. This sample carries about 620,000 clones, around 15% of them seen once, and the ten largest clones take about 0.097%.

The chain couples TRBV5-4 to TRBJ2-1; 9 bases match TRBD2. The sample was naive CD4+ T cells from blood. The clonotype comes from a man aged 18-30 years in good health. CDR3 protein: CASSSHGGGAGAYNEQFF. The DNA of the CDR3 is TGTGCCAGCAGCTCGCATGGCGGGGGGGCCGGGGCCTACAATGAGCAGTTCTTC.